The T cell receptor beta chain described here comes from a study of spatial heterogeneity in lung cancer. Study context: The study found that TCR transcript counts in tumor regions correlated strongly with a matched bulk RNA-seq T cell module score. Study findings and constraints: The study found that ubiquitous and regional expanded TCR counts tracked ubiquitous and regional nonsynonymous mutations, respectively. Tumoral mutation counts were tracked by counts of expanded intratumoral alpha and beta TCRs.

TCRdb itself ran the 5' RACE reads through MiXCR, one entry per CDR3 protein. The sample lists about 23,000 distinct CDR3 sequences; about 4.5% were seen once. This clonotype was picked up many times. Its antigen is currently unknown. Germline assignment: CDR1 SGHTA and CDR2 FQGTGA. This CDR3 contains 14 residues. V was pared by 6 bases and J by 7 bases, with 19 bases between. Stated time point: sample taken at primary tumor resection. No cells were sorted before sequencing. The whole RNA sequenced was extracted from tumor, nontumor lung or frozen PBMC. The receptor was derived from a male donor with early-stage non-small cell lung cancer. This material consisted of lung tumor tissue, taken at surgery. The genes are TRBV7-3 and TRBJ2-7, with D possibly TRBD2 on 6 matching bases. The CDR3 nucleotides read TGTGCCAGCAGATCTCGAGCGGGCGTGGGGGAGCAGTACTTC. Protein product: CASRSRAGVGEQYF.